Shown below are 20 T cell receptor beta chains from a single sample sequenced in a study of multiple sclerosis patients with progressive multifocal leukoencephalopathy. Clones were sequenced by immunoSEQ multiplex PCR, and TCRdb holds only the in-frame ones, with some missing. Of about 30,000 clones in the sample, about 90% were seen once. Time point: time of PML onset. Here the sequenced sample was PBMCs, taken from a patient treated with natalizumab. These receptors came from a human donor with progressive multifocal leukoencephalopathy.

To note about this clone: This is likely a read error, given that the CDR3 carries no conserved phenylalanine or tryptophan at its end. J is TRBJ1-3 and V is TRBV9; tentatively, D is TRBD1 (6 bases). The CDR3 covers 15 residues. Trimming took off 0 bases at V and 4 bases at J, with 11 bases between the two ends. Germline loops: CDR1 SGDLS, CDR2 YYNGEE. The CDR3 DNA sequence: TGTGCCAGCAGCGTAGTAGGGGGTTCCGGAAACACCATATATGTT. Translated: CASSVVGGSGNTIYV.

The CDR3 loop reads CASSLGSSYEQYF. The CDR3 DNA reads as TGTGCCAGTAGCCTAGGGAGTTCCTACGAGCAGTACTTC. The genes are TRBV19 and TRBJ2-7; tentative D call: TRBD2 (5 bases). CDR3 length: 13 residues. CDR1 is LNHDA, CDR2 SQIVND, per germline (reference sequence). Trimming cost V 6 bases and J 1 base, with 10 bases left between them.

This clone occurred a few times. This sample also contains other DNA sequences that code for the same CDR3. The chain couples TRBV10-3 to TRBJ1-2; 10 bases are shared with TRBD1. This CDR3 spans 14 amino acids. Germline assignment: CDR1 ENHRY and CDR2 SYGVKD. J gave up 5 bases and V 3 bases, and 3 bases lay outside the gene matches. Here the CDR3 DNA reads TGTGCCATCAGTGAACGACAGGGGGCTTATGGCTACACCTTC. Amino acid sequence: CAISERQGAYGYTF.

The V gene is TRBV27, the J gene TRBJ2-1, with 12 positions matching TRBD2. The CDR3 has 14 residues. The J segment lost 5 bases and the V segment lost 6 bases, leaving 2 bases of the junction unmatched. Germline lookup yields CDR1 MNHEY and CDR2 SMNVEV (reference sequence). The CDR3 loop reads CASRLAGGNNEQFF. The CDR3 DNA reads TGTGCCAGCAGACTAGCGGGAGGTAACAATGAGCAGTTCTTC.

This chain connects TRBV5-5 to TRBJ2-7; tentative D call: TRBD1 (6 bases). The CDR3 sequence is 16 residues long. Germline V gene sequence: CDR1 SGHKS, CDR2 YYEKEE (reference sequence). Trimming removed 3 bases at V and 3 bases at J, with 19 bases between. CDR3 amino acids: CASSYFGQSAGYEQYF. The CDR3 coding sequence is TGTGCCAGCAGCTATTTCGGACAGTCAGCTGGCTACGAGCAGTACTTC.

This chain uses TRBV4-2 with TRBJ1-6; 7 nucleotides agree with TRBD1. The CDR3 is 15 amino acids. CDR1 LGHNA and CDR2 YNFKEQ come from the germline V gene. V was clipped by 2 bases and J by 6 bases; unmatched bases: 4. The CDR3 DNA reads TGTGCCAGCAGCCAAACGACAGGGCCTAATTCACCCCTCCACTTT. Protein: CASSQTTGPNSPLHF.

The sample holds a few counts of this clone. The DNA of the CDR3 is TGCGCCAGCAGCGCTCGACAGGGGGGCGCAGAGCAGTACTTC. Its translation: CASSARQGGAEQYF. This sequence joins TRBV5-1 and TRBJ2-7; the match to TRBD1 covers 9 bases. This CDR3 has 14 residues. The trim removed 4 bases at V and 7 bases at J, leaving 9 bases unmatched. Germline V gene sequence: CDR1 SGHRS, CDR2 YFSETQ.

V usage is TRBV4-3 and J usage is TRBJ2-7, with 9 nucleotides matching TRBD1. CDR3 size: 14 residues. Per the germline V gene, CDR1 is LGHNA and CDR2 is YSLEER. J lost 1 base, V lost 4 bases, and 2 bases had no gene match. CDR3 coding DNA: TGCGCCAGCAGCCTGGGACAGGGATCCTACGAGCAGTACTTC. As protein: CASSLGQGSYEQYF.

The V call is TRBV16, the J call TRBJ2-2; 12 bases map to TRBD2. The CDR3 runs 20 residues. Trimming took 4 bases from V and 1 from J; bases not matched to a gene: 13. Germline assignment: CDR1 KGHSY and CDR2 FQNENV. The CDR3 DNA reads as TGTGCCAGCAGCCGACTGCCGACTAGCGGGAGTTTTATGAACACCGGGGAGCTGTTTTTT. It translates to CASSRLPTSGSFMNTGELFF.

V is TRBV21-1 and J is TRBJ2-7; TRBD2, the table's D call, lacks a check against the DNA. TRBV21-1 is a pseudogene segment. The CDR3 is made up of 13 amino acids. The CDR3 DNA reads TGTGCCAGCGCTCCCGGGATCGGGAGTGAGCAGTACTTC. It yields the protein CASAPGIGSEQYF.

This clone was seen a single time. J is TRBJ2-7 and V is TRBV7-2, with TRBD2 matching over 11 bases. Per the germline V gene, CDR1 is SGHTA and CDR2 is FQGNSA. V dropped 1 base and J dropped 7; count of bases not matched to a gene: 6. This CDR3 comprises 15 residues. CDR3 amino acids: CASSLGGTSGREQYF. The CDR3 DNA reads as TGTGCCAGCAGCTTAGGGGGGACTAGCGGCCGAGAGCAGTACTTC.

CDR3: CSTARTYNEQFF. The CDR3 coding sequence is TGCAGCACCGCTAGGACCTACAATGAGCAGTTCTTC. This chain uses TRBV29-1 with TRBJ2-1; no clear D gene. Per the germline V gene, CDR1 is SQVTM and CDR2 is ANQGSEA. The CDR3 runs to 12 residues. The V end lost 8 bases, the J end lost 2 bases, and 10 bases lay between the germline ends.

As concerns this clone: Sequence at one end of the junction differs from germline and may be a read error. Within the sample, other DNA sequences also encode this same CDR3. The rearrangement links TRBV19 to TRBJ1-5; D is unresolved. There are 13 residues in the CDR3. CDR1 and CDR2 from the germline V gene are LNHDA and SQIVND (reference sequence). The CDR3 loop reads CASSTVGQQPQHF. In nucleotides, the CDR3 is TGTGCCAGTAGCACTGTTGGCCAACAGCCCCAGCATTTC.

The chain recombines TRBV2 with TRBJ2-1; D uncertain. This CDR3 is built from 10 residues. The V end lost 10 bases, the J end lost 9 bases, and 10 bases lay between the germline ends. CDR1 and CDR2 from the germline V gene are SNHLY and FYNNEI. The DNA for the CDR3 is TGTGCCACCGGAAGGAGTGAGCAGTTCTTC. The encoded protein is CATGRSEQFF.

The chain recombines TRBV5-1 with TRBJ2-3; TRBD2 might be the D (5 bases). V dropped 7 bases and J dropped 4 bases, with 13 bases sitting between them. The CDR3 consists of 13 residues. Germline CDR1 and CDR2: SGHRS and YFSETQ. The CDR3 DNA reads as TGCGCCAGCCGGGAACAAGGGTCAGATACGCAGTATTTT. This encodes CASREQGSDTQYF.

CDR3 protein: CASSVFGATYEQYF. The CDR3 DNA reads as TGTGCCAGCAGTGTGTTCGGGGCCACCTACGAGCAGTACTTC. The rearrangement joins TRBV2 to TRBJ2-7; D may correspond to TRBD1 or TRBD2 (5 bases each). Trimming shortened V by 4 bases and J by 2 bases, and 12 bases separated the two germline ends. The germline gives CDR1 SNHLY, CDR2 FYNNEI. The CDR3 is made up of 14 amino acids.

This chain connects TRBV27 to TRBJ2-7, with TRBD2 matching over 9 bases. The V and J ends lost 2 bases and 4 bases, in that order; junction bases with no gene match: 3. The CDR3 contains 14 residues. Germline V gives CDR1 MNHEY, CDR2 SMNVEV (reference sequence). The CDR3 loop reads CASSLASGTYEQYF. CDR3 bases: TGTGCCAGCAGTTTAGCTAGCGGGACTTACGAGCAGTACTTC.

The chain carries TRBV19 and TRBJ2-1, with 13 bases that match TRBD2. V was clipped by 6 bases and J by 6 bases; unmatched bases: 5. Per germline, CDR1 LNHDA and CDR2 SQIVND (reference sequence). The CDR3 totals 15 residues. The CDR3 DNA reads as TGTGCCAGTAGGAGGACTAGCGGGAGTGTCAATGAGCAGTTCTTC. This translates into CASRRTSGSVNEQFF.

The table lists this clone with a count of one. This rearrangement joins TRBV7-9 to TRBJ1-1; tentatively, D is TRBD1 (5 bases). Germline V CDR1 and CDR2: SEHNR, FQNEAQ (reference sequence). V gave up 4 bases and J gave up 10 bases, with 16 bases separating them. The CDR3 loop spans 13 amino acids. The CDR3 DNA follows: TGTGCCAGCAGCTCTCAGCCCGGGGCCCTAGCTTTCTTT. This codes for CASSSQPGALAFF.

The chain uses TRBV5-4 and TRBJ2-1; D is unresolved. The CDR3 is 14 amino acids. In germline, CDR1 is SGHNT, CDR2 YYREEE (reference sequence). V was cut by 4 bases and J by 7 bases, with 15 bases left in between. DNA of the CDR3: TGTGCCAGCAGCCTATTGGGAATTGGGAATGAGCAGTTCTTC. As protein: CASSLLGIGNEQFF.